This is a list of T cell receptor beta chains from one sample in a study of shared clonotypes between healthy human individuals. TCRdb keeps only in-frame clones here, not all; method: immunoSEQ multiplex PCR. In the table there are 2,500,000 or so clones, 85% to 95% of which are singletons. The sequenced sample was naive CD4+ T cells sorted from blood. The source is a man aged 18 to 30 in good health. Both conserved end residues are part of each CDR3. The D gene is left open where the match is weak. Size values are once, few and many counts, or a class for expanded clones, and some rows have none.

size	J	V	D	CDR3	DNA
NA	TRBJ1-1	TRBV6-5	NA	CASSAIIDSRFGAFF	TGTGCCAGCAGTGCCATAATTGACAGTCGTTTTGGGGCTTTCTTT
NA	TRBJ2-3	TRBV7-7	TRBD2	CASSSGAGGDTQYF	TGTGCTAGCAGCTCCGGGGCGGGGGGAGATACGCAGTATTTT
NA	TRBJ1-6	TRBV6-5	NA	CASSLTGTGIPPLHF	TGTGCCAGCAGCCTAACCGGAACAGGGATTCCACCCCTCCACTTT
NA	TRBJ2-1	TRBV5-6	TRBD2	CASSALPSGPYNEQFF	TGTGCCAGCAGCGCCCTGCCTAGCGGGCCTTACAATGAGCAGTTCTTC
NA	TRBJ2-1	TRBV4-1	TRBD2	CASSQDPSGSWNEQFF	TGCGCCAGCAGCCAAGATCCTAGCGGATCGTGGAATGAGCAGTTCTTC
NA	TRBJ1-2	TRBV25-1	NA	CASSGSKGYGYTF	TGTGCCAGCAGTGGCAGCAAGGGGTATGGCTACACCTTC
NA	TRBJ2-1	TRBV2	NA	CASSARDLQGEQFF	TGTGCCAGCAGCGCCCGGGACTTGCAGGGTGAGCAGTTCTTC
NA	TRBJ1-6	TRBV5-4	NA	CASSLAGTGNSPLHF	TGTGCCAGCAGCTTGGCGGGGACGGGGAATTCACCCCTCCACTTT
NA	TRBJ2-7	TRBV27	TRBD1	CASSVRDSSYEQYF	TGTGCCAGCAGTGTCCGGGACAGCTCCTACGAGCAGTACTTC
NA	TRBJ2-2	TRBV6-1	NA	CASSESGRGNTGELFF	TGTGCCAGCAGTGAGTCGGGCAGGGGGAACACCGGGGAGCTGTTTTTT
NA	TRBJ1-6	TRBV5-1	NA	CASSLQQTDNSPLHF	TGCGCCAGCAGCTTGCAACAGACAGATAATTCACCCCTCCACTTT
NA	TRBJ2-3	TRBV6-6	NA	CASRTPPTDTQYF	TGTGCCAGCAGAACCCCCCCCACAGATACGCAGTATTTT
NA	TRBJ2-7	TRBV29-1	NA	CSVGVGGHEQYF	TGCAGCGTTGGGGTCGGAGGGCACGAGCAGTACTTC
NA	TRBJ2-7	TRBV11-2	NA	CASSLTGGSSRQEQYF	TGTGCCAGCAGCTTAACGGGGGGCAGCTCTCGGCAAGAGCAGTACTTC
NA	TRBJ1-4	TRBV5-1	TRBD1	CASSQGQGGEKLFF	TGCGCCAGCAGCCAAGGACAGGGGGGAGAAAAACTGTTTTTT
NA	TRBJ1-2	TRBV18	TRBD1	CASSPQDRGSYRYTF	TGTGCCAGCTCACCCCAAGACAGGGGGAGTTATCGCTACACCTTC
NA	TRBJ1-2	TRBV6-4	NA	CASGTADYGYTF	TGTGCCAGCGGAACAGCAGACTATGGCTACACCTTC
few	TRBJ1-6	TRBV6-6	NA	CASTDKSFYNSPLHF	TGTGCCAGCACCGATAAGTCCTTCTATAATTCACCCCTCCACTTT
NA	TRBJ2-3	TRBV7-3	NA	CASSRGGYYTDTQYF	TGTGCCAGCAGCCGCGGCGGATATTACACAGATACGCAGTATTTT
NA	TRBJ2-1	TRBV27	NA	CASSLRSMASSYNEQFF	TGTGCCAGCAGTTTACGTTCCATGGCTAGCTCCTACAATGAGCAGTTCTTC
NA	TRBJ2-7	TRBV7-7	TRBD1	CASSLSATGPYEQYF	TGTGCTAGCAGCTTGTCGGCGACAGGGCCCTACGAGCAGTACTTC
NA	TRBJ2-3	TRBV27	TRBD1	CASTMDRGADTQYF	TGTGCCAGCACCATGGACAGGGGGGCAGATACGCAGTATTTT
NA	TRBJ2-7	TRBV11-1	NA	CASSRQGVPYEQYF	TGTGCCAGCAGCCGGCAGGGAGTCCCCTACGAGCAGTACTTC
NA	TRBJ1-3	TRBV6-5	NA	CASTLSHLAGNTIYF	TGTGCCAGCACCCTCAGCCACCTCGCTGGAAACACCATATATTTT
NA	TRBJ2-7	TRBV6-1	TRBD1	CASSVQGTAYEQYF	TGTGCCAGCAGCGTTCAAGGGACAGCTTACGAGCAGTACTTC
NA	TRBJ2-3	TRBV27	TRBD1	CASSLGQAYTDTQYF	TGTGCCAGCAGTCTCGGACAGGCCTACACAGATACGCAGTATTTT
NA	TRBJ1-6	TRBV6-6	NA	CATSAGENSPLHF	TGTGCCACCTCGGCAGGGGAGAATTCACCCCTCCACTTT
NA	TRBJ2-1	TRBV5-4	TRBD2	CASSLPGLAGVEQFF	TGTGCCAGCAGCCTCCCGGGACTAGCGGGAGTAGAGCAGTTCTTC
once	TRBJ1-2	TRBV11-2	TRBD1	CASSQRTGGRGYGYTF	TGTGCCAGCAGCCAGAGGACAGGGGGCCGGGGCTATGGCTACACCTTC
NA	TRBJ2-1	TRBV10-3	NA	CAIGLANEQFF	TGTGCCATCGGTCTCGCGAATGAGCAGTTCTTC
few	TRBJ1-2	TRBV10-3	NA	CAISDGGSYGYTF	TGTGCCATCAGTGACGGGGGCTCCTATGGCTACACCTTC
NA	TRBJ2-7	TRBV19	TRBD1	CASSTGQASYEQYF	TGTGCCAGTAGTACCGGACAGGCCTCCTACGAGCAGTACTTC
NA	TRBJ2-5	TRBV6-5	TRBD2	CASGGGSETQYF	TGTGCCAGCGGGGGGGGGTCAGAGACCCAGTACTTC
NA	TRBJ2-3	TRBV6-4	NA	CASSEWSSFDTQYF	TGTGCCAGCAGTGAATGGTCTAGCTTCGATACGCAGTATTTT
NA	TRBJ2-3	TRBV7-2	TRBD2	CASSLGTSGSIDTQYF	TGTGCCAGCAGCTTAGGGACTAGCGGGAGCATAGATACGCAGTATTTT
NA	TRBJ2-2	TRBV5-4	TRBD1	CASSLRQGKASGELFF	TGTGCCAGCAGCTTGAGACAGGGGAAGGCGTCCGGGGAGCTGTTTTTT
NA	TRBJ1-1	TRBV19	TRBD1	CASRRQGLNTEAFF	TGTGCCAGTAGGAGACAGGGCCTGAACACTGAAGCTTTCTTT
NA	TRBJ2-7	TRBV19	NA	CASSKQGSGEQYF	TGTGCCAGTAGTAAACAGGGTTCGGGGGAGCAGTACTTC
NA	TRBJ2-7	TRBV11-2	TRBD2	CASNSKAGGQYF	TGTGCCAGCAACTCAAAAGCGGGGGGGCAGTACTTC
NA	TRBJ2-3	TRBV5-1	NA	CASSFRGIVTDTQYF	TGCGCCAGCAGCTTCCGGGGGATTGTCACAGATACGCAGTATTTT
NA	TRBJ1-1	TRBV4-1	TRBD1	CASSLATGDSNTEAFF	TGCGCCAGCAGCCTAGCGACAGGGGACAGTAACACTGAAGCTTTCTTT
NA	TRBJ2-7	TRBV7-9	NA	CASSPRDKSYEQYF	TGTGCCAGCAGCCCCCGGGACAAATCCTACGAGCAGTACTTC
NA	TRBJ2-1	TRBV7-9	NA	CASSPAQGAYNEQFF	TGTGCCAGCAGCCCTGCCCAGGGCGCCTACAATGAGCAGTTCTTC
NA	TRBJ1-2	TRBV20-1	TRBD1	CNPTGDGYTF	TGCAACCCGACAGGGGATGGCTACACCTTC
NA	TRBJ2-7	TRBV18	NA	CASSPLPPTGAYEQYF	TGTGCCAGCTCACCGTTGCCCCCGACAGGAGCCTACGAGCAGTACTTC
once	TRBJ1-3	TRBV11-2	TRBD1	CASSLGTGTGNTIYF	TGTGCCAGCAGCTTAGGGACAGGGACTGGAAACACCATATATTTT
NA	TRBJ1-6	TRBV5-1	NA	CASSPALTGLEGSPLHF	TGCGCCAGCAGCCCGGCCTTGACAGGTCTGGAGGGTTCACCCCTCCACTTT
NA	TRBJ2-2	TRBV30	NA	CAWSARTGELFF	TGTGCCTGGAGTGCGCGCACCGGGGAGCTGTTTTTT
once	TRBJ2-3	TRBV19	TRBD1	CASSGRDRGRIDTQYF	TGTGCCAGTAGTGGGCGGGACAGGGGGCGCATCGATACGCAGTATTTT
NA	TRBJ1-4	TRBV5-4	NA	CASSLFGAIEEKLFF	TGTGCCAGCAGCTTGTTCGGCGCCATTGAAGAAAAACTGTTTTTT
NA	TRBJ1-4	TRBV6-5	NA	CASRSSTGLLFF	TGTGCCAGCAGAAGTTCGACAGGACTACTGTTTTTT
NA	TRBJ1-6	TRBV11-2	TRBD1	CASSLVIGGYSPLHF	TGTGCCAGCAGCTTAGTTATAGGGGGCTATTCACCCCTCCACTTT
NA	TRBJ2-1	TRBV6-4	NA	CASSPGAAPEQFF	TGTGCCAGCAGCCCCGGGGCCGCCCCTGAGCAGTTCTTC
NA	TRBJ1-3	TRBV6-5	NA	CASSRAGDAGNTIYF	TGTGCCAGCAGTAGAGCAGGGGACGCTGGAAACACCATATATTTT
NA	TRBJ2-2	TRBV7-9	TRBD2	CASSIAGHTGELFF	TGTGCCAGCAGCATAGCGGGGCACACCGGGGAGCTGTTTTTT
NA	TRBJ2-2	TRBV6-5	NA	CASSYRVGGFTGELFF	TGTGCCAGCAGTTATCGCGTTGGGGGGTTCACCGGGGAGCTGTTTTTT
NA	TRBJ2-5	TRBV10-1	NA	CASSVAFVQRVQETQYF	TGCGCCAGCAGTGTAGCCTTTGTCCAGCGGGTCCAGGAGACCCAGTACTTC
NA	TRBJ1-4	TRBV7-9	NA	CASSIRGVIEEKLFF	TGTGCCAGCAGCATTAGGGGGGTAATAGAGGAAAAACTGTTTTTT
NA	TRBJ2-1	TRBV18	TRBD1	CASSPRVGQGYYEQFF	TGTGCCAGCTCACCACGAGTGGGACAGGGTTATTATGAGCAGTTCTTC